One and the same sample provided the 16 T cell receptor beta chains below, sequenced in a study of cytomegalovirus exposure and HLA in healthy donors. The PCR ran on 60 Vbeta and 13 Jbeta primers. Sequencing was performed with immunoSEQ multiplex PCR; in TCRdb, only in-frame clones are kept and a portion is missing. The table records around 100,000 clones, about 67% of them present only once. The sequenced sample consisted of PBMCs. The receptors were sampled from a woman aged 18-29 years in good health and CMV-seropositive.

This chain connects TRBV2 to TRBJ2-3; D may be TRBD2 (5 bases). V was cut by 5 bases and J by 0 bases, with 12 bases left in between. Germline V gene sequence: CDR1 SNHLY, CDR2 FYNNEI. CDR3 length equals 15 residues. The CDR3 bases are TGTGCCAGCAGTTCTAGCACGACTAGCACAGATACGCAGTATTTT. Translating gives CASSSSTTSTDTQYF.

The DNA of the CDR3 is TGTGCCAGCAGTGGCAGGGTCGAGCAGTACTTC. This encodes CASSGRVEQYF. The chain couples TRBV2 to TRBJ2-7; tentatively, D is TRBD1 (5 bases). Trimming removed 4 bases from V and 6 bases from J, with 7 bases in between. The CDR3 is 11 residues long. Germline-derived CDR1 and CDR2 are SNHLY and FYNNEI.

The rearrangement joins TRBV5-4 to TRBJ1-2, with 8 bases aligning to TRBD1. Unmatched junction bases numbered 6, after V lost 4 bases and J lost 4 bases. The CDR3 contains 14 residues. Looked up from germline, CDR1 is SGHNT and CDR2 is YYREEE (reference sequence). The chain's CDR3 is CASSLDRAGYGYTF. The CDR3 DNA reads as TGTGCCAGCAGCCTGGACAGGGCCGGCTATGGCTACACCTTC.

The V gene is TRBV7-2, the J gene TRBJ2-5; no reliable D call. The germline CDR1 and CDR2 sequences are SGHTA and FQGNSA. V gave up 4 bases and J gave up 5 bases, with 5 bases separating them. The CDR3 has 11 amino acids. The CDR3, as DNA: TGTGCCAGCAGCTATCGGGAGACCCAGTACTTC. Residues: CASSYRETQYF.

J is TRBJ1-5 and V is TRBV2; 8 nucleotides agree with TRBD1. Germline V gene sequence: CDR1 SNHLY, CDR2 FYNNEI. This CDR3 comprises 18 residues. Trimming removed 1 base from V and 0 bases from J; junction bases left unmatched: 8. The CDR3, as DNA: TGTGCCAGCAGTGAAGTAACAGGGGGAATTTCTAGCAATCAGCCCCAGCATTTT. Translation gives CASSEVTGGISSNQPQHF.

This chain links TRBV5-8 with TRBJ2-7; D is ambiguous. The CDR3 length is 14 residues. The V gene lost 7 bases and the J gene lost 4 bases, with 18 bases spanning the gap. CDR1 SGHTS and CDR2 YDEGEE come from the germline V gene. The CDR3 spells CASGHAQSFYEQYF. In DNA, the CDR3 is TGTGCCAGCGGGCACGCTCAGAGCTTTTACGAGCAGTACTTC.

CDR3 bases: TGTGCCAGCAGTGACAGCGGACAGGGTCCTTTCTTT. Translating it yields CASSDSGQGPFF. The J gene is TRBJ1-1, the V gene TRBV6-4; the match to TRBD1 covers 8 bases. CDR1 is MRHNA, CDR2 SNTAGT, per germline. There are 12 residues in the CDR3. V lost 2 bases, J lost 12 bases, and 5 bases stayed unmatched.

The chain employs TRBV7-6 and TRBJ2-5, with 10 bases lining up with TRBD2. V shed 5 bases, J shed 4 bases, and the junction held 10 bases outside the gene matches. The CDR3 consists of 16 residues. Germline V gene data show CDR1 as SGHVS and CDR2 as FNYEAQ. The CDR3 DNA sequence: TGTGCCAGCAGCCCGCCAAGACTAGCGGGCCGAGAGACCCAGTACTTC. Encoded protein: CASSPPRLAGRETQYF.

The J gene is TRBJ2-1, the V gene TRBV6-6; D might be TRBD1 (6 bases). Germline CDR1 reads MNHNY; CDR2 reads SVGAGI (reference sequence). V gave up 5 bases and J gave up 2 bases, with 10 bases separating them. This CDR3 comprises 14 residues. The CDR3 bases are TGTGCCAGCAGTCCAGGGGAACCCTACAATGAGCAGTTCTTC. This sequence encodes CASSPGEPYNEQFF.

The chain couples TRBV9 to TRBJ1-4, with no clear D. CDR3 length equals 14 residues. Germline assignment: CDR1 SGDLS and CDR2 YYNGEE. Trimming left V 4 bases short and J 8 bases short, with 15 bases between. In nucleotides, the CDR3 is TGTGCCAGCAGCCCCAGCCCGAGGGCAGAAAAACTGTTTTTT. Protein sequence: CASSPSPRAEKLFF.

A few counts support this clone. V and J are TRBV6-1 and TRBJ2-5, with TRBD2 identical over 12 bases. The CDR3 has 15 residues. Unmatched junction bases numbered 1, after V lost 3 bases and J lost 2 bases. CDR1 is MNHNS and CDR2 is SASEGT in the germline V gene. The CDR3 DNA reads as TGTGCCAGCAGTGACCTAGCGGGGGGGCAAGAGACCCAGTACTTC. This sequence encodes CASSDLAGGQETQYF.

The V call is TRBV7-3, the J call TRBJ1-3; no reliable D call. With 1 base removed from V and 4 bases from J, the gap between germline ends came to 5 bases. Germline V gives CDR1 SGHTA, CDR2 FQGTGA. This CDR3 has 13 amino acids. The CDR3 protein is CASSLIAGNTIYF. The CDR3 DNA follows: TGTGCCAGCAGCTTAATAGCCGGAAACACCATATATTTT. The full variable domain, in which reference TRBV7-3 and TRBJ1-3 provide the parts outside the CDR3, is GAGVSQTPSNKVTEKGKYVELRCDPISGHTALYWYRQSLGQGPEFLIYFQGTGAADDSGLPNDRFFAVRPEGSVSTLKIQRTERGDSAVYLCASSLIAGNTIYFGEGSWLTVV.

This clone turned up a few times. The rearrangement uses TRBV5-4 and TRBJ2-1; TRBD1 aligns across 11 bases. V was pared by 4 bases and J by 5 bases, with 5 bases of the junction left unmatched. This CDR3 region has 15 residues. CDR1 is SGHNT and CDR2 is YYREEE in the germline V gene (reference sequence). The CDR3 nucleotides are TGTGCCAGCAGCCGGGACAGGGGGGCACACAATGAGCAGTTCTTC. Translated: CASSRDRGAHNEQFF. The full variable domain, rest sourced from reference TRBV5-4 and TRBJ2-1, is ETGVTQSPTHLIKTRGQQVTLRCSSQSGHNTVSWYQQALGQGPQFIFQYYREEENGRGNFPPRFSGLQFPNYSSELNVNALELDDSALYLCASSRDRGAHNEQFFGPGTRLTVL.

The chain couples TRBV6-1 to TRBJ2-1; D possibly corresponds to TRBD1 (6 bases). V lost 5 bases, J lost 7 bases, and 18 bases lay in between. The CDR3 is 15 residues long. CDR1 is MNHNS, CDR2 SASEGT, per germline. The CDR3 reads CASSPPSQGLNEQFF. The CDR3 DNA follows: TGTGCCAGCAGTCCTCCTTCACAGGGCTTAAATGAGCAGTTCTTC.

The chain employs TRBV10-3 and TRBJ1-4, with 8 positions matching TRBD1. The ends lost 10 bases at V and 0 bases at J; junction bases unmatched: 16. CDR3 size: 18 residues. CDR1 ENHRY and CDR2 SYGVKD come from the germline V gene. As DNA, the CDR3 is TGTGCCACCGGGCCGGGACAGGATCTTCTTGCAACTAATGAAAAACTGTTTTTT. Translation gives CATGPGQDLLATNEKLFF.

The rearrangement uses TRBV11-1 and TRBJ2-5; D perhaps matches TRBD2 (6 bases). Between the trimmed V and J ends, which lost 1 base and 6 bases, there was a span of 12 bases. The CDR3 extends over 14 amino acids. Germline CDR1 is SGHAT and CDR2 is FQDESV (reference sequence). CDR3 protein: CASSLEGAGKTQYF. The DNA for the CDR3 is TGTGCCAGCAGCTTAGAAGGGGCGGGAAAGACCCAGTACTTC.